The rows below give T cell receptor beta chains drawn from one sample of a study of Ad26.COV2.S vaccination and SARS-CoV-2 variants. Only in-frame clones appear in the TCRdb table, and some are missing; sequencing was by immunoSEQ multiplex PCR. The data contain roughly 420,000 clones, roughly 88% of them singletons. This material consisted of peripheral blood, taken in a trial of Ad26.COV2.S vaccine versus placebo. These receptors were obtained from a person aged 18-65 years who received the Ad26.COV2.S COVID-19 vaccine or a placebo. CDR3s include the opening cysteine and the closing phenylalanine or tryptophan. D genes are given only for firm matches. The size field is filled for only some rows; it gives once, few, many or a size class.

v_gene	abundance	d_gene	j_gene	CDR3aa	CDR3nt
TRBV28	NA	NA	TRBJ2-5	CASSRPPQETQYF	TGTGCCAGCAGCCGACCGCCCCAAGAGACCCAGTACTTC
TRBV6-2/TRBV6-3	NA	TRBD1	TRBJ2-7	CASSYSGDRSRYEQYF	TGTGCCAGCAGTTACTCGGGGGACAGGTCCAGGTACGAGCAGTACTTC
TRBV18	NA	TRBD1	TRBJ1-5	CASSPDRSQPQHF	TGTGCCAGCTCACCGGACAGGTCCCAGCCCCAGCATTTT
TRBV6-2/TRBV6-3	NA	NA	TRBJ1-6	CASSPLGGYSPLHF	TGTGCCAGCAGTCCCCTAGGAGGCTATTCACCCCTCCACTTT
TRBV6-5	once	NA	TRBJ1-2	CASRPGGAYGYTF	TGTGCCAGCAGACCGGGGGGGGCCTATGGCTACACCTTC
TRBV4-3	NA	NA	TRBJ1-6	CASSQDRRSVISPLHF	TGCGCCAGCAGCCAAGATCGGCGGTCCGTTATATCACCCCTCCACTTT
TRBV4-3	NA	TRBD1	TRBJ1-4	CASSLRTGGVANEKLFF	TGCGCCAGCAGTCTAAGGACAGGGGGGGTGGCTAATGAAAAACTGTTTTTT
TRBV6-6	NA	TRBD1	TRBJ1-6	CASSRLFRDRGESSYNSPLHF	TGTGCCAGCAGTCGACTGTTCCGGGACAGGGGCGAAAGCTCCTATAATTCACCCCTCCACTTT
TRBV13	few	NA	TRBJ2-7	CASSLVTSEQYF	TGTGCCAGCAGCCTTGTGACATCCGAGCAGTACTTC
TRBV2	NA	NA	TRBJ2-7	CASRNLPGQEEQYF	TGTGCCAGCAGGAATCTACCGGGGCAAGAAGAGCAGTACTTC
TRBV19	NA	TRBD1	TRBJ2-7	CASSLGQGSLYEQYF	TGTGCCAGTAGTTTGGGACAGGGGAGCCTCTACGAGCAGTACTTC
TRBV6-2/TRBV6-3	NA	TRBD1	TRBJ1-4	CASSYSGQASTNEKLFF	TGTGCCAGCAGTTACAGCGGACAGGCTTCAACTAATGAAAAACTGTTTTTT
TRBV2	NA	TRBD2	TRBJ2-4	CASSVAGSKNIQYF	TGTGCCAGCAGTGTAGCGGGGTCCAAAAACATTCAGTACTTC
TRBV7-2	NA	NA	TRBJ2-2	CASSLVFTTDSTGELFF	TGTGCCAGCAGCTTAGTCTTTACCACAGATTCCACCGGGGAGCTGTTTTTT
TRBV10-3	NA	TRBD1	TRBJ2-3	CAISVQGARASSTDTQYF	TGTGCCATCAGCGTACAGGGGGCGCGCGCCTCAAGCACAGATACGCAGTATTTT
TRBV4-3	NA	NA	TRBJ1-6	CASSQDSGGGYNSPLHF	TGCGCCAGCAGCCAAGATTCGGGGGGAGGCTATAATTCACCCCTCCACTTT
TRBV7-2	once	NA	TRBJ2-1	CASRPKTRAYNEQFF	TGTGCCAGCAGACCCAAGACTAGGGCCTACAATGAGCAGTTCTTC
TRBV4-2	few	NA	TRBJ1-3	CASSQDDRSGNTIYF	TGTGCCAGCAGCCAAGACGACAGGAGTGGAAACACCATATATTTT
TRBV7-2	once	NA	TRBJ2-2	CASSASGVYTGELFF	TGTGCCAGCAGCGCTTCAGGGGTGTACACCGGGGAGCTGTTTTTT
TRBV6-2/TRBV6-3	NA	NA	TRBJ1-1	CASSYSRGTEAFF	TGTGCCAGCAGTTACTCGAGGGGCACTGAAGCTTTCTTT
TRBV7-9	NA	NA	TRBJ1-4	CASSPNDRLNEKLFF	TGTGCCAGCAGCCCCAACGACAGACTCAATGAAAAACTGTTTTTT
TRBV19	NA	NA	TRBJ1-5	CASSRGGNQPQHF	TGTGCCAGTAGCAGAGGAGGCAATCAGCCCCAGCATTTT
TRBV7-3	NA	NA	TRBJ1-1	CASSLIGRNTEAFF	TGTGCCAGCAGCTTAATCGGCAGGAACACTGAAGCTTTCTTT
TRBV7-8	NA	TRBD1	TRBJ1-4	CASSPRQGRIVQKLFF	TGTGCCAGCAGCCCGAGACAGGGGCGGATTGTACAAAAACTGTTTTTT
TRBV28	NA	TRBD2	TRBJ2-3	CASSLLTSGGSNTQYF	TGTGCCAGCAGTCTACTTACTAGCGGGGGTTCCAATACGCAGTATTTT
TRBV7-2	NA	TRBD2	TRBJ2-5	CASSSIAGAVEETQYF	TGTGCCAGCAGCTCAATAGCGGGGGCTGTGGAAGAGACCCAGTACTTC
TRBV9	NA	TRBD2	TRBJ2-5	CASSVAASGGARSETQYF	TGTGCCAGCAGCGTAGCGGCTAGCGGGGGGGCACGTAGTGAGACCCAGTACTTC
TRBV5-1	NA	NA	TRBJ2-7	CASGLGASYEQYF	TGCGCCAGCGGGCTTGGAGCTTCCTACGAGCAGTACTTC
TRBV7-2	NA	TRBD1	TRBJ1-2	CASSLGTGFYGYTF	TGTGCCAGCAGCTTAGGGACAGGCTTCTATGGCTACACCTTC
TRBV11-2	NA	NA	TRBJ1-1	CASSLGGQGNTEAFF	TGTGCCAGCAGCTTAGGAGGGCAGGGGAACACTGAAGCTTTCTTT
TRBV27	NA	NA	TRBJ2-5	CASSHTPQGAETQYF	TGTGCCAGCAGTCATACCCCACAGGGTGCAGAGACCCAGTACTTC
TRBV28	NA	NA	TRBJ1-5	CASSLRGVGNQPQHF	TGTGCCAGCAGTTTAAGGGGAGTGGGCAATCAGCCCCAGCATTTT
TRBV5-4	NA	NA	TRBJ2-7	CASSLLTSRSASYEQYF	TGTGCCAGCAGCTTGCTTACTAGCCGCTCTGCGTCCTACGAGCAGTACTTC
TRBV28	NA	NA	TRBJ2-7	CASSLLGPLSYEQYF	TGTGCCAGCAGTTTATTGGGACCCCTCTCCTACGAGCAGTACTTC
TRBV7-2	NA	NA	TRBJ2-1	CASSLGAGAYNEQFF	TGTGCCAGCAGCTTGGGGGCGGGGGCCTACAATGAGCAGTTCTTC
TRBV4-3	NA	TRBD1	TRBJ1-4	CASRDRGTNEKLFF	TGCGCCAGCCGGGACAGGGGAACTAATGAAAAACTGTTTTTT
TRBV30	NA	NA	TRBJ1-4	CAWSTEFSTNEKLFF	TGTGCCTGGAGTACAGAATTTTCAACTAATGAAAAACTGTTTTTT
TRBV19	NA	NA	TRBJ2-5	CASKVQGQETQYF	TGTGCCAGTAAAGTACAGGGCCAAGAGACCCAGTACTTC
TRBV5-6	NA	NA	TRBJ2-7	CASSFGRSSYEQYF	TGTGCCAGCAGCTTCGGGCGAAGCTCCTACGAGCAGTACTTC
TRBV7-2	NA	NA	TRBJ2-5	CASQREPVDQETQYF	TGTGCCAGTCAACGAGAACCCGTAGACCAAGAGACCCAGTACTTC
TRBV28	NA	TRBD1	TRBJ2-1	CASSETGWSGNEQFF	TGTGCCAGCAGCGAGACAGGGTGGTCGGGCAATGAGCAGTTCTTC
TRBV7-2	NA	NA	TRBJ2-3	CASSLDTGSDTQYF	TGTGCCAGCAGCTTAGATACAGGGTCAGATACGCAGTATTTT
TRBV6-1	NA	TRBD1	TRBJ1-5	CASSDRGRGQPQHF	TGTGCCAGCAGTGATAGGGGGCGCGGACAGCCCCAGCATTTT
TRBV11-2	NA	NA	TRBJ2-7	CASSRGQTYEQYF	TGTGCCAGCAGCCGAGGACAGACCTACGAGCAGTACTTC
TRBV19	NA	NA	TRBJ1-1	CASSIWVWDGAFF	TGTGCCAGTAGTATCTGGGTCTGGGACGGAGCTTTCTTT
TRBV24-1	NA	TRBD1	TRBJ1-1	CATSDLPQGQGEAFF	TGTGCCACCAGTGATTTGCCACAGGGACAGGGAGAAGCTTTCTTT
TRBV13	NA	TRBD2	TRBJ2-7	CASSFLGAGSYEQYF	TGTGCCAGCAGCTTTTTGGGAGCGGGGTCCTACGAGCAGTACTTC
TRBV9	NA	NA	TRBJ2-1	CASSVDRSPEQFF	TGTGCCAGCAGCGTAGATCGGTCCCCTGAGCAGTTCTTC